The present TCR beta chain was sequenced within a study of Graves' ophthalmopathy and Graves' hyperthyroidism. Study as a whole: The collection of peripheral blood took place at initial diagnosis, before any treatment. The study's findings and limits: Ophthalmopathy progression was predicted by the model at roughly 66% sensitivity and less than 80% specificity.

Someone took the PBMCs out of 10 ml of fresh peripheral blood. The germline CDR1 and CDR2 sequences are LGHNA and YNFKEQ. The CDR3 extends over 19 amino acids. V was pared by 4 bases and J by 0 bases, with 22 bases between. The authors amplified TCR beta CDR3 regions from RNA transcripts. Scientists carried out first-round RT-PCR using HTBI primers and then a second-round multiplex PCR. MiXCR, run by TCRdb on the multiplex PCR reads, gives a single entry per CDR3 protein. The data hold about 39,000 distinct CDR3 sequences, with roughly 50% observed a single time. The sample holds many counts of this clonotype. Its antigen is not identified.

The clonotype originates from an adult woman with stable Graves' hyperthyroidism. V and J are TRBV4-2 and TRBJ1-5; no firm D call. Sequenced input: peripheral blood. The CDR3 region is CASSRGTRPQAHSNQPQHF. In nucleotides, the CDR3 is TGTGCCAGCAGCCGAGGTACGAGGCCTCAGGCGCATAGCAATCAGCCCCAGCATTTT.